This T cell receptor beta chain was obtained from a study of identical twins. About this clonotype: Its target is not known.

General study points: Conclusions came from cross-sectional statistical analysis, not from following the same donors. Abundant beta clonotypes from cord blood bore fewer insertions; memory repertoires lacked this pattern.

TCRdb called the 5' RACE reads again in MiXCR, with one record for every CDR3 protein. The repertoire consists of 650,000 to 800,000 distinct CDR3 sequences, with 8.6% occurring once and the leading ten covering roughly 0.9%. The CDR3 runs 17 residues. Looked up from germline, CDR1 is WNHNN and CDR2 is SYGVQD (reference sequence). Trimming left V 3 bases short and J 0 bases short, with 18 bases between. These data also featured in a second study, about yellow fever vaccine responses in identical twins.

The receptor's source is a woman under 30 in good health. The chain links TRBV10-1 to TRBJ2-7, with D perhaps assigned TRBD1 or TRBD2 (5 bases each). Sequenced material: PBMCs. The CDR3 here is CASSDPWDRMNSYEQYF. CDR3 DNA: TGCGCCAGCAGTGATCCCTGGGACCGAATGAACTCCTACGAGCAGTACTTC.